This TCR beta chain was found in a study of cytomegalovirus exposure and HLA in healthy donors. Study observations and caveats: Rates of TCR association differed by HLA locus in a later analysis, with DRB1 highest and HLA-C lowest. In an earlier analysis, in some 600 donors, most V segments appeared productive either ~90% or ~30% of the time. Near-uniform donor sequencing depth was presumed by presence/absence analyses.

Worth noting for this clone: What it binds is not known.

The CDR3 spans 14 residues. Per the germline V gene, CDR1 is SGHVS and CDR2 is FQNEAQ. V lost 1 base to trimming and J lost 2 bases, with 8 bases between them. The primer mix had 60 Vbeta and 13 Jbeta primers. Sequencing was performed with immunoSEQ multiplex PCR; in TCRdb, only in-frame clones are kept and a portion is missing. The sample shows 150,000 to 200,000 clones, about 12% of them seen only once. Sequenced sample: PBMCs. The chain uses TRBV7-8 and TRBJ1-2; a weak D match, TRBD1 (5 bases). The TCR was taken from a man aged 50 or older in good health and CMV-seropositive. CDR3 protein: CASSLGGGNYGYTF. The DNA of the CDR3 is TGTGCCAGCAGCTTAGGCGGGGGGAACTATGGCTACACCTTC.